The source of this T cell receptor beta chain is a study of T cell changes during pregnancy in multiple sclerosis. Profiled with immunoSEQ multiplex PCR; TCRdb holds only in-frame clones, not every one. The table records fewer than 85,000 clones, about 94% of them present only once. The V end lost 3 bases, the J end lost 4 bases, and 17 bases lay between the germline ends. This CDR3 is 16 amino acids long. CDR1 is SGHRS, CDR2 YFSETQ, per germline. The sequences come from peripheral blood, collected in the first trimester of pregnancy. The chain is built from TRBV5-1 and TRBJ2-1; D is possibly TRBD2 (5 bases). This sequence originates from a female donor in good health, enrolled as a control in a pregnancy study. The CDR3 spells CASSSRGSPPYNEQFF. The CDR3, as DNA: TGCGCCAGCAGCTCCCGGGGTAGCCCCCCTTACAATGAGCAGTTCTTC.